This T cell receptor beta chain was recovered during a study of T cells after yellow fever vaccination. The wider study: The fractions with low cell numbers were processed using SMART-Seq v4 Ultra Low Input.

Template-switching 5'RACE yielded the TCR cDNA; a universal primer site and UMIs were added in the process. TCRdb called the 5' RACE reads again in MiXCR, with one record for every CDR3 protein. The repertoire consists of around 530,000 distinct CDR3 sequences, with 17% occurring once and the leading ten covering about 18%. As regards this clonotype: Its target is unknown.

The study's findings and limits: Detected again after the booster were most primary-vaccination clones, at almost 97% CD4 and approximately 90% CD8.

V was pared by 5 bases and J by 5 bases, with 18 bases between. The CDR3 spans 15 residues. Per the germline V gene, CDR1 is SEHNR and CDR2 is FQNEAQ (reference sequence). The J gene is TRBJ1-1, the V gene TRBV7-9; a weak D match, TRBD1 (6 bases). The clonotype was recovered from a man younger than 30 who received the YFV17D yellow fever vaccine. Material: PBMCs, obtained about 5 days after the first yellow fever vaccination. The CDR3 sequence is CASSPLGQGVTEAFF. CDR3 sequence (DNA): TGTGCCAGCAGCCCCCTGGGACAAGGGGTAACTGAAGCTTTCTTT. Looking up the rest from reference TRBV7-9 and TRBJ1-1 gives the full variable domain: DTGVSQNPRHKITKRGQNVTFRCDPISEHNRLYWYRQTLGQGPEFLTYFQNEAQLEKSRLLSDRFSAERPKGSFSTLEIQRTEQGDSAMYLCASSPLGQGVTEAFFGQGTRLTVV.